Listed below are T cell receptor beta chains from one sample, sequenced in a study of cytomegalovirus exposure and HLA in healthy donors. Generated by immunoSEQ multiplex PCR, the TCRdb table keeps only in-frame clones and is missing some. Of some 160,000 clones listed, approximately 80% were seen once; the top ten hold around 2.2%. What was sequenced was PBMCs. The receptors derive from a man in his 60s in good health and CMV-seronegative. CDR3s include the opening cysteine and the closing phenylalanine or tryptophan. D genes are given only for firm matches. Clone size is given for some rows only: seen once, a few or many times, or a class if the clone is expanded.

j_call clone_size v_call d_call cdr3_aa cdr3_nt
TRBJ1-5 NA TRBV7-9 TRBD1 CASSRTGLDQPQHF TGTGCCAGCAGCCGGACAGGGTTGGATCAGCCCCAGCATTTT
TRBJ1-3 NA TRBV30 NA CAWSWAVSGNTIYF TGTGCCTGGAGTTGGGCTGTCAGTGGAAACACCATATATTTT
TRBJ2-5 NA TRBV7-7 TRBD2 CASSPTSLAGQETQYF TGTGCCAGCAGCCCCACCTCCCTAGCGGGGCAAGAGACCCAGTACTTC
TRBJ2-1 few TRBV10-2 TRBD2 CASTGLAGTRGNEQFF TGCGCCAGCACGGGACTAGCGGGGACCAGAGGCAATGAGCAGTTCTTC
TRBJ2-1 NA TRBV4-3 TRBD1 CASSRDFSGTGGSDEQFF TGCGCCAGCAGCCGCGATTTCTCCGGGACAGGGGGCTCGGATGAGCAGTTCTTC
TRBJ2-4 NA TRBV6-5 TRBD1 CASAGGRGNIQYF TGTGCCAGCGCAGGGGGCCGGGGGAACATTCAGTACTTC
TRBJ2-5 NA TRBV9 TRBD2 CASSVGTSHQETQYF TGTGCCAGCAGCGTAGGGACTAGCCACCAAGAGACCCAGTACTTC
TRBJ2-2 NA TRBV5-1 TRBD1 CASGPGQGFSWELFF TGCGCCAGTGGCCCGGGACAGGGGTTCTCTTGGGAGCTGTTTTTT
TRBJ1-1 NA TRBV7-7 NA CASSLANPGAFF TGTGCCAGCAGCTTAGCGAATCCCGGGGCTTTCTTT
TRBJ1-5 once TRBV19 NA CASSINDKAPSNQPQHF TGTGCCAGTAGTATAAATGACAAGGCACCCTCCAATCAGCCCCAGCATTTT
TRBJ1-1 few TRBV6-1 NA CASSLLGSTEAFF TGTGCCAGCAGTTTATTAGGGAGTACTGAAGCTTTCTTT
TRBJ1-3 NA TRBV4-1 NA CASSRILPKAESGNTIYF TGCGCCAGCAGCCGCATTCTTCCTAAGGCGGAGTCTGGAAACACCATATATTTT
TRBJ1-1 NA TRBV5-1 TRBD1 CASSLEGQGWTEAFF TGCGCCAGCAGCTTGGAAGGACAGGGTTGGACTGAAGCTTTCTTT